This TCR beta chain was sequenced for a study of chemoradiotherapy in HPV16-positive cancers. The CDR3 loop spans 16 amino acids. With 5 bases clipped from V and 5 bases from J, the junction kept 9 bases outside the gene matches. Per germline, CDR1 SGHAT and CDR2 FQNNGV. Repertoires were generated with immunoSEQ multiplex PCR, while TCRdb's copy carries only in-frame clones and drops some. The profile covers around 19,000 clones, with around nine tenths appearing a single time and roughly 14% taken by the ten largest. V and J are TRBV11-2 and TRBJ2-5; 12 bases are a match to TRBD2. The TCR comes from a human donor with HPV-associated anogenital cancer. The sample here was blood, taken from a patient who underwent chemoradiotherapy. CDR3 residues: CASSPTSGGTWETQYF. CDR3 nucleotides: TGTGCCAGCAGCCCCACTAGCGGGGGGACTTGGGAGACCCAGTACTTC.